Listed below are T cell receptor beta chains from one sample, sequenced in a study of cytomegalovirus exposure and HLA in healthy donors. Generated by immunoSEQ multiplex PCR, the TCRdb table keeps only in-frame clones and is missing some. The data show about 200,000 clones, with about 86% seen just once and 0.25% to 0.4% held by the top ten. The specimen sequenced was PBMCs. These receptors all stem from a woman under 40 in good health and CMV-seronegative. CDR3s include the opening cysteine and the closing phenylalanine or tryptophan. Each record gives: J gene, D gene, V gene, clone size, CDR3 protein, CDR3 DNA. The D gene is left open where the match is weak. Size tells how often a clone was seen (once, few, many) or the class of an expanded clone, and some rows leave it out.

>TRBJ2-2|TRBD2|TRBV5-1|NA
CASSFLAGDSTGELFF
TGCGCCAGCAGCTTTCTAGCGGGGGACTCAACCGGGGAGCTGTTTTTT
>TRBJ1-2|NA|TRBV5-4|NA
CASRFGQGSGYTF
TGTGCCAGCCGCTTTGGGCAGGGGTCTGGCTACACCTTC
>TRBJ2-7|NA|TRBV29-1|NA
CSVETVAEQYF
TGCAGCGTTGAGACAGTCGCCGAGCAGTACTTC
>TRBJ1-4|TRBD1|TRBV6-6|NA
CASSRAGGYTNEKLFF
TGTGCCAGCAGTAGGGCAGGGGGCTATACTAATGAAAAACTGTTTTTT
>TRBJ2-2|NA|TRBV7-9|NA
CASCPQNTGELFF
TGTGCCAGCTGTCCACAGAACACCGGGGAGCTGTTTTTT
>TRBJ1-1|NA|TRBV7-9|NA
CASSWSEGPEAFF
TGTGCCAGCAGCTGGTCTGAGGGCCCTGAAGCTTTCTTT
>TRBJ2-4|NA|TRBV5-4|NA
CASSNGGDAAIQYF
TGTGCCAGCAGCAACGGAGGCGATGCAGCCATTCAGTACTTC
>TRBJ2-5|NA|TRBV7-9|NA
CASSRTIWSKETQYF
TGTGCCAGCAGCCGAACCATCTGGAGCAAAGAGACCCAGTACTTC
>TRBJ2-7|TRBD1|TRBV6-1|NA
CASSRDSPYEQYF
TGTGCCAGCAGCCGGGACAGCCCCTACGAGCAGTACTTC
>TRBJ1-2|TRBD1|TRBV2|NA
CASSRQGANYGYTF
TGTGCCAGCAGTCGACAGGGGGCTAACTATGGCTACACCTTC
>TRBJ1-2|NA|TRBV20-1|NA
CSAREAYGYTF
TGCAGTGCTAGAGAAGCCTATGGCTACACCTTC
>TRBJ1-2|NA|TRBV5-1|NA
CASSLGIEAYGYTF
TGCGCCAGCAGCTTGGGCATCGAGGCATATGGCTACACCTTC
>TRBJ2-7|NA|TRBV5-4|NA
CASSLDRVGEQYF
TGTGCCAGCAGCTTGGACCGGGTAGGAGAGCAGTACTTC
>TRBJ2-1|NA|TRBV11-2|NA
CASSFGASRGFF
TGTGCCAGCAGCTTCGGGGCCAGCAGGGGGTTCTTC
>TRBJ1-1|NA|TRBV29-1|NA
CSANRPTLNTEAFF
TGCAGCGCAAACAGACCGACGTTGAACACTGAAGCTTTCTTT
>TRBJ2-1|NA|TRBV6-4|NA
CASSDNFNNEQFF
TGTGCCAGCAGTGACAACTTTAACAATGAGCAGTTCTTC
>TRBJ2-2|NA|TRBV30|NA
CAWSASVAGELFF
TGTGCCTGGAGTGCCAGTGTCGCCGGGGAGCTGTTTTTT
>TRBJ2-5|NA|TRBV5-1|once
CASSPLTEETQYF
TGCGCCAGCAGCCCTCTTACAGAGGAGACCCAGTACTTC
>TRBJ2-3|NA|TRBV19|NA
CASTAATSTDTQYF
TGTGCCAGTACGGCGGCTACTAGCACAGATACGCAGTATTTT
>TRBJ2-7|TRBD2|TRBV9|NA
CASSAGLAGGSSYEQYF
TGTGCCAGCAGCGCGGGACTAGCGGGAGGGAGCTCCTACGAGCAGTACTTC
>TRBJ2-1|NA|TRBV28|NA
CASSPYRDSYNEQFF
TGTGCCAGCAGTCCGTACAGGGACTCCTACAATGAGCAGTTCTTC
>TRBJ2-3|TRBD2|TRBV5-1|NA
CASSLWLAGGDTQYF
TGCGCCAGCAGCTTGTGGCTAGCGGGGGGAGATACGCAGTATTTT
>TRBJ2-3|NA|TRBV7-9|NA
CASSARDNLPDTQYF
TGTGCCAGCAGCGCCAGGGACAACCTCCCAGATACGCAGTATTTT
>TRBJ1-1|NA|TRBV14|many
CASSQESAGPRVF
TGTGCCAGCAGCCAAGAATCAGCAGGTCCCAGGGTCTTT
>TRBJ2-1|NA|TRBV5-6|NA
CASSFTDEQFF
TGTGCCAGCAGCTTTACAGATGAGCAGTTCTTC
>TRBJ2-3|TRBD2|TRBV6-6|NA
CASSHLRGGSTDTQYF
TGTGCCAGCAGCCACCTCCGCGGGGGAAGCACAGATACGCAGTATTTT
>TRBJ2-7|TRBD2|TRBV7-8|NA
CASSFDSGIEQYF
TGTGCCAGCAGCTTCGATAGCGGGATCGAGCAGTACTTC
>TRBJ2-5|NA|TRBV2|NA
CASTKEREGTQYF
TGTGCCAGCACCAAGGAGAGAGAAGGGACCCAGTACTTC
>TRBJ2-5|NA|TRBV5-1|few
CASSRFRDKELVETQYF
TGCGCCAGCAGCCGATTCCGGGACAAGGAATTAGTAGAGACCCAGTACTTC
>TRBJ1-5|NA|TRBV6-1|few
CASSEVEAGPQHF
TGTGCCAGCAGTGAAGTCGAGGCCGGGCCCCAGCATTTT
>TRBJ1-4|TRBD1|TRBV6-5|once
CASRKTGGHGKLFF
TGTGCCAGCAGGAAGACAGGGGGCCATGGAAAACTGTTTTTT
>TRBJ2-2|NA|TRBV6-1|NA
CATQEARSAGELFF
TGTGCCACCCAGGAGGCCCGTAGTGCCGGGGAGCTGTTTTTT